This is a list of T cell receptor beta chains from one sample in a study of blood T cell repertoires in COVID-19. Measured with immunoSEQ multiplex PCR; TCRdb has only the in-frame clones, and not every one. The profile covers 150,000 to 200,000 clones, with over 80% appearing a single time and 13% taken by the ten largest. Sequencing was carried out using PBMCs or T cells enriched from blood (not recorded which). The source of these receptors is a woman in her sixties who had recovered from COVID-19. The CDR3 runs from the conserved cysteine through the conserved F or W. Fields, in order: V gene, J gene, clone size, D gene, CDR3 DNA, CDR3 protein. D genes are given only for firm matches. Clone sizes are given selectively: once, few, many, or a class where the clone is expanded.

TRBV6-1	TRBJ2-3	.	.	TGTGCCAGCAGTGAAGAGGGCAGGGTCCTTGGCACAGATACGCAGTATTTT	CASSEEGRVLGTDTQYF
TRBV12-5	TRBJ1-5	few	TRBD1	TGTGCTAGTGGTTTGGGACAGGGGGCGTCGGTGGGCAATCAGCCCCAGCATTTT	CASGLGQGASVGNQPQHF
TRBV4-2	TRBJ1-3	.	.	TGTGCCAGCAGCCAAGATCTTAGGGGTGACGGAAACACCATATATTTT	CASSQDLRGDGNTIYF
TRBV19	TRBJ2-7	.	TRBD2	TGTGCCAGTAGTATATCTTCGGGACTAGCGGGATCAAACGAGCAGTACTTC	CASSISSGLAGSNEQYF
TRBV19	TRBJ2-1	.	TRBD1	TGTGCCAGTAGTATATTGACAGGGAGCTACAATGAGCAGTTCTTC	CASSILTGSYNEQFF
TRBV28	TRBJ2-7	.	.	TGTGCCAGCAGTTTATACGGCGAGCAGTACTTC	CASSLYGEQYF
TRBV27	TRBJ2-7	.	TRBD2	TGTGCCAGCCGCGCGGGGGGGAGCGGTAGCGGGAATTCCTACGAGCAGTACTTC	CASRAGGSGSGNSYEQYF
TRBV13	TRBJ2-1	once	.	TGTGCCAGCAGCTTACGAGTAGCGAGGAGGTTCTTC	CASSLRVARRFF
TRBV28	TRBJ2-3	.	TRBD1	TGTGCCAGCAGTTTATATGTGGGGGACAGACCTACGCAGTATTTT	CASSLYVGDRPTQYF
TRBV28	TRBJ2-7	.	TRBD1	TGTGCCAGCAGTTCGACAGGGGGGAGCTCCTACGAGCAGTACTTC	CASSSTGGSSYEQYF
TRBV5-1	TRBJ1-5	few	.	TGCGCCAGCAGCTTGGGAGGATCCAGGGCTCAGCCCCAGCATTTT	CASSLGGSRAQPQHF
TRBV28	TRBJ1-4	.	TRBD1	TGTGCCAGCAGTTTGGGACAGGGCCGGGAAAAACTGTTTTTT	CASSLGQGREKLFF
TRBV30	TRBJ1-5	.	TRBD1	TGTGCCTGGAGTGCTGACAGGGGGCTTCAGCCCCAGCATTTT	CAWSADRGLQPQHF
TRBV5-1	TRBJ2-5	.	.	TGCGCCAGCAGCCATGGACAGTCCCAAGAGACCCAGTACTTC	CASSHGQSQETQYF